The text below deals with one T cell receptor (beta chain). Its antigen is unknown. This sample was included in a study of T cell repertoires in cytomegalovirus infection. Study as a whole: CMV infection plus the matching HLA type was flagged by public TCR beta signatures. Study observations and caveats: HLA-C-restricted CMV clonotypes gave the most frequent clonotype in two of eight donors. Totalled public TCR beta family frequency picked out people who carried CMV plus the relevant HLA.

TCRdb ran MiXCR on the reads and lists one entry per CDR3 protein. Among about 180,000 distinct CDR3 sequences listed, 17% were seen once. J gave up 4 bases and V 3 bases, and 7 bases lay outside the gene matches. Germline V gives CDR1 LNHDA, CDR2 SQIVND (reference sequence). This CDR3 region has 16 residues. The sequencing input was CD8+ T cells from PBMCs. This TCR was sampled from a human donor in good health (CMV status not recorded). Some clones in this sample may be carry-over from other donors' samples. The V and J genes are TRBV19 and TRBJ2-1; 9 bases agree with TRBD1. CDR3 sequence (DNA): TGTGCCAGTAGTATTCCCGGGACAGGGCCATACAATGAGCAGTTCTTC. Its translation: CASSIPGTGPYNEQFF.